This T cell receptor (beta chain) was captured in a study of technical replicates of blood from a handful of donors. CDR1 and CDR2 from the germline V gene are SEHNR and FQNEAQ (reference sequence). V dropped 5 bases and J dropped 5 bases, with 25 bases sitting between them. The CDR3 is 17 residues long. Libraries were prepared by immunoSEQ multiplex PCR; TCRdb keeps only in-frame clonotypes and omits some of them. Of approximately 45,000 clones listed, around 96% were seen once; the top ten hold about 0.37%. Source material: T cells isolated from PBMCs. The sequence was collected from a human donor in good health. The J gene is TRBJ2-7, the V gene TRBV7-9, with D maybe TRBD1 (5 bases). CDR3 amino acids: CASSPQGLAGIKNEQYF. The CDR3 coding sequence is TGTGCCAGCAGCCCCCAGGGATTGGCAGGGATAAAAAACGAGCAGTACTTC.